Listed here are 31 T cell receptor beta chains from one sample, sequenced in a study of T cells of healthy individuals. TCRdb re-derived calls from the 5' RACE reads in MiXCR, one entry per CDR3 protein. The table records 40,000 to 65,000 distinct CDR3 sequences, roughly 14% of them present only once. The receptors come from a human donor in good health.

This clonotype was observed at least ten times. The chain is built from TRBV6-4 and TRBJ2-3, with 10 bases matching TRBD2. The CDR3 consists of 15 residues. Germline assignment: CDR1 MRHNA and CDR2 SNTAGT. J lost 2 bases, V lost 4 bases, and 3 bases had no gene match. CDR3 nucleotides: TGTGCCAGCAGTGGGACTAGCGGTGACACAGATACGCAGTATTTT. This encodes CASSGTSGDTDTQYF.

This clonotype was seen repeatedly, ten times or more. The V call is TRBV2, the J call TRBJ1-4; D might be TRBD1 (5 bases). V was shortened by 3 bases and J by 6 bases, with 14 bases between the two germline ends. Germline V gene data show CDR1 as SNHLY and CDR2 as FYNNEI. The CDR3 extends over 15 amino acids. Here the CDR3 DNA reads TGTGCCAGCAGTGATGATGGGGGACTCTATGAAAAACTGTTTTTT. The encoded protein is CASSDDGGLYEKLFF.

This clonotype has just a few counts. V usage is TRBV12-3 or TRBV12-4 and J usage is TRBJ2-4; TRBD1 matches at 8 bases. V lost 5 bases and J lost 6; bases outside the gene matches: 9. This CDR3 is 15 amino acids long. The CDR3 sequence: CASSPGGGGRNIQYF. The CDR3 DNA follows: TGTGCCAGCAGTCCAGGGGGCGGTGGGAGAAACATTCAGTACTTC.

The rearrangement joins TRBV7-8 to TRBJ1-6; 8 bases agree with TRBD1. CDR1 and CDR2 from the germline V gene are SGHVS and FQNEAQ. The CDR3 consists of 14 residues. The ends lost 6 bases at V and 10 bases at J; junction bases unmatched: 8. CDR3 DNA sequence: TGTGCCAGCAGAGAAACAGGGGGAAGATCACCCCTCCACTTT. Translating gives CASRETGGRSPLHF.

Within the sample, this clonotype is medium-sized. The gene calls are TRBV19 and TRBJ2-7; perhaps TRBD1 as D (6 bases). The V end lost 4 bases, the J end lost 0 bases, and 7 bases lay between the germline ends. CDR1 and CDR2 from the germline V gene are LNHDA and SQIVND (reference sequence). This CDR3 region has 13 residues. DNA of the CDR3: TGTGCCAGTAGTAGGACAGTCTCCTACGAGCAGTACTTC. It yields the protein CASSRTVSYEQYF.

The sample holds many counts of this clonotype. The rearrangement links TRBV5-1 to TRBJ2-3; D remains unclear. CDR1 is SGHRS, CDR2 YFSETQ, per germline. V was pared by 5 bases and J by 7 bases, with 11 bases between. The CDR3 length is 12 residues. The CDR3 here is CASSSEDYTQYF. The CDR3 coding sequence is TGCGCCAGCAGTTCCGAAGATTATACGCAGTATTTT.

The V gene is TRBV6-1, the J gene TRBJ1-1, with D perhaps TRBD1 (5 bases). Looked up from germline, CDR1 is MNHNS and CDR2 is SASEGT. This CDR3 is 16 amino acids long. The ends were cut back, 5 bases at V and 1 base at J, with 17 bases in the middle. The CDR3 coding sequence is TGTGCCAGCAGTTACTTGGTTACGAGGGGGAACACTGAAGCTTTCTTT. This encodes CASSYLVTRGNTEAFF.

This clonotype was observed a handful of times. The chain joins TRBV7-8 to TRBJ2-7, with 8 bases aligning to TRBD1. This CDR3 is built from 14 residues. Germline values: CDR1 SGHVS, CDR2 FQNEAQ. V was clipped by 1 base and J by 3 bases; unmatched bases: 2. CDR3 bases: TGTGCCAGCAGCTTAGGCAGGGGGCTCTACGAGCAGTACTTC. Translated: CASSLGRGLYEQYF.

This clonotype was seen a handful of times. In DNA, the CDR3 is TGTGCCAGTAGTTGGCGCAGGGGGCATGAAAAACTGTTTTTT. Its translation: CASSWRRGHEKLFF. This rearrangement joins TRBV19 to TRBJ1-4; 8 bases are a match to TRBD1. Germline V gene data show CDR1 as LNHDA and CDR2 as SQIVND (reference sequence). The CDR3 is 14 residues long. Losses at the gene ends were 5 bases for V and 6 bases for J; bases not matched to a gene: 5.

V gene TRBV20-1 combines with J gene TRBJ2-7; D is possibly TRBD1 (5 bases). Trimming removed 6 bases from V and 3 bases from J, with 12 bases in between. This CDR3 comprises 12 residues. Per the germline V gene, CDR1 is DFQATT and CDR2 is SNEGSKA (reference sequence). The CDR3 sequence: CSAYRQGYEQYF. In DNA form, the CDR3 reads TGCAGTGCGTATCGGCAGGGCTACGAGCAGTACTTC.

J is TRBJ2-5 and V is TRBV6-4; 9 bases match TRBD1. The CDR3 sequence is 16 residues long. J was trimmed by 3 bases and V by 4 bases; bases with no gene match: 9. Germline V gene lookup returns CDR1 MRHNA and CDR2 SNTAGT. CDR3 nucleotides: TGTGCCAGCAGTGGGTCACGGGACAGGGCGAAAGAGACCCAGTACTTC. Translation: CASSGSRDRAKETQYF.

This clonotype was counted at least ten times. The chain joins TRBV5-1 to TRBJ1-4; D ambiguous. V was pared by 0 bases and J by 4 bases, with 7 bases between. Germline V lookup: CDR1 SGHRS, CDR2 YFSETQ. CDR3 size: 14 residues. CDR3 DNA: TGCGCCAGCAGCTTGGACGGGATTAATGAAAAACTGTTTTTT. It codes for CASSLDGINEKLFF.

The chain links TRBV5-1 to TRBJ2-2; D is uncertain. This CDR3 spans 16 amino acids. Germline CDR1 reads SGHRS; CDR2 reads YFSETQ. Trimming stripped 6 bases from V and 5 bases from J, with 20 bases between. CDR3 nucleotide sequence: TGCGCCAGCACTCCGGAGACTCAGATTGAGACCGGGGAGCTGTTTTTT. This sequence encodes CASTPETQIETGELFF.

Points on this clonotype: A single base separates this from a much larger clone, so it may be a read error. The chain employs TRBV19 and TRBJ2-1; 8 positions agree with TRBD2. V gave up 5 bases and J gave up 7 bases; unmatched junction bases: 10. The CDR3 runs to 15 residues. CDR1 and CDR2 from the germline V gene are LNHDA and SQIVND (reference sequence). Here the CDR3 reads CASSGEGLVWNEQFF. The CDR3 DNA reads TGTGCCAGTAGTGGGGAGGGACTAGTGTGGAATGAGCAGTTCTTC.

This clonotype was seen many times. The CDR3: CASSGTSRTGELFF. DNA for the CDR3: TGCGCCAGCAGCGGGACTAGCCGCACCGGGGAGCTGTTTTTT. This rearrangement joins TRBV10-2 to TRBJ2-2, with 9 positions matching TRBD2. Unmatched junction bases numbered 3, after V lost 6 bases and J lost 4 bases. Germline V gene lookup returns CDR1 WSHSY and CDR2 SAAADI. This CDR3 region has 14 residues.

This clonotype was counted only a few times. The V and J genes are TRBV6-5 and TRBJ1-1; the match to TRBD1 covers 8 bases. V trimming: 1 base; J trimming: 10 bases; junction bases outside the gene matches: 8. The CDR3 totals 14 residues. CDR1 is MNHEY and CDR2 is SVGAGI in the germline V gene. The DNA for the CDR3 is TGTGCCAGCAGTTACTGGCAGGGGGCGAGGGGAGCTTTCTTT. Translation gives CASSYWQGARGAFF.

This clonotype appeared many times. The chain carries TRBV20-1 and TRBJ2-3; 12 bases align to TRBD2. V lost 4 bases to trimming and J lost 4 bases; unmatched junction nucleotides: 9. This CDR3 comprises 16 residues. Germline CDR1 and CDR2: DFQATT and SNEGSKA (reference sequence). This CDR3 is CSAITGASGRADTQYF. CDR3 bases: TGCAGTGCTATCACAGGGGCTAGCGGGAGGGCAGATACGCAGTATTTT.

This clonotype occurred many times. The V call is TRBV29-1, the J call TRBJ1-2; D ambiguous. Germline CDR1 SQVTM, CDR2 ANQGSEA. There are 11 residues in the CDR3. The germline V and J ends were trimmed by 5 bases and 4 bases, with 8 bases remaining between them. CDR3: CSVLRSYGYTF. CDR3 in DNA: TGCAGCGTTCTTAGGAGCTATGGCTACACCTTC.

This chain uses TRBV7-2 with TRBJ2-3; D unclear. V was shortened by 0 bases and J by 0 bases, with 10 bases between the two germline ends. Germline values: CDR1 SGHTA, CDR2 FQGNSA. The CDR3 totals 16 residues. The CDR3 spells CASSLAGASSTDTQYF. CDR3 nucleotides: TGTGCCAGCAGCTTAGCGGGTGCATCTAGCACAGATACGCAGTATTTT.

This clonotype was observed many times. The V call is TRBV20-1, the J call TRBJ1-3; D may be TRBD1 (5 bases). Germline assignment: CDR1 DFQATT and CDR2 SNEGSKA (reference sequence). Trimming shortened V by 6 bases and J by 0 bases, and 9 bases separated the two germline ends. CDR3 length: 13 residues. This chain's CDR3 is CSAGHVSGNTIYF. As DNA, the CDR3 is TGCAGTGCCGGACATGTCTCTGGAAACACCATATATTTT.

The chain joins TRBV6-5 to TRBJ2-3, with 14 bases matching TRBD2. Germline loops: CDR1 MNHEY, CDR2 SVGAGI. V was clipped by 6 bases and J by 4 bases; unmatched bases: 3. The CDR3 runs 15 residues. CDR3 region: CASSRTSGRPDTQYF. The CDR3 nucleotides read TGTGCCAGCAGCCGGACTAGCGGGAGGCCAGATACGCAGTATTTT.

By share of the sample, this clonotype is medium-sized. The chain carries TRBV24-1 and TRBJ2-1; D call uncertain. The CDR3 runs to 13 residues. Germline CDR1 KGHDR, CDR2 SFDVKD. V shed 4 bases and J shed 9 bases, with 12 bases lying between them. The CDR3 here is CATSDRARGEQFF. The CDR3 region has the DNA TGTGCCACCAGTGACCGAGCCCGTGGTGAGCAGTTCTTC.

This clonotype has only a few counts. The chain employs TRBV12-3 or TRBV12-4 and TRBJ2-7, with 7 bases matching TRBD1. The CDR3 has 14 amino acids. J lost 2 bases, V lost 8 bases, and 9 bases had no gene match. CDR3 nucleotides: TGTGCCAGCGCCGTGACAGGGATGGCCTACGAGCAGTACTTC. Encoded protein: CASAVTGMAYEQYF.

This clonotype was recorded at least ten times. The CDR3: CSVERNNEQFF. Written as DNA, the CDR3 is TGCAGCGTTGAAAGAAACAATGAGCAGTTCTTC. V gene TRBV29-1 combines with J gene TRBJ2-1; D ambiguous. CDR1 and CDR2 from the germline V gene are SQVTM and ANQGSEA. The CDR3 totals 11 residues. Trimming removed 2 bases at V and 5 bases at J, with 4 bases between.

This clonotype was counted ten times or more. The rearrangement uses TRBV30 and TRBJ2-1; 7 positions match TRBD2. The CDR3 totals 13 residues. With 1 base clipped from V and 6 bases from J, the junction kept 3 bases outside the gene matches. Germline CDR1 GTSNPN, CDR2 SVGIG (reference sequence). The DNA for the CDR3 is TGTGCCTGGAGTGGCGGACTAGTCAATGAGCAGTTCTTC. This sequence encodes CAWSGGLVNEQFF.

This clonotype was detected only a few times. J is TRBJ2-3 and V is TRBV20-1; D gene uncertain. CDR3 length: 16 residues. V lost 0 bases and J 0 bases, leaving 13 bases between the germline ends. Germline CDR1 reads DFQATT; CDR2 reads SNEGSKA (reference sequence). As DNA, the CDR3 is TGCAGTGCTAGAGATGTCGCAACAGCTAGCACAGATACGCAGTATTTT. Its translation: CSARDVATASTDTQYF.

The chain has TRBV5-1 and TRBJ2-7; 8 bases agree with TRBD1. Germline V gene sequence: CDR1 SGHRS, CDR2 YFSETQ. V was clipped by 4 bases and J by 2 bases; unmatched bases: 20. This CDR3 spans 19 amino acids. The DNA for the CDR3 is TGCGCCAGCAGCACGATTCAGGGGCAAGGGACAGGCTTTACCTACGAGCAGTACTTC. Its protein is CASSTIQGQGTGFTYEQYF.

This clonotype was found many times. The chain combines TRBV10-2 with TRBJ1-2; tentative D call: TRBD1 (5 bases). CDR3 length: 13 amino acids. The germline CDR1 and CDR2 sequences are WSHSY and SAAADI. V was shortened by 4 bases and J by 3 bases, with 9 bases between the two germline ends. Written as DNA, the CDR3 is TGCGCCAGCAGTGTACAGGCGGACTATGGCTACACCTTC. Amino acids: CASSVQADYGYTF.

The chain has TRBV20-1 and TRBJ2-1; 11 bases match TRBD2. The CDR3 sequence is 15 residues long. The V gene end was trimmed by 0 bases and the J gene end by 5 bases; junction bases not matched to a gene: 3. CDR1 DFQATT and CDR2 SNEGSKA come from the germline V gene (reference sequence). The CDR3 coding sequence is TGCAGTGCTAGAGAGCTAGCGGGAGGACACAATGAGCAGTTCTTC. Its translation: CSARELAGGHNEQFF.

The CDR3 here is CATSDPRTSGAQETQYF. The CDR3 nucleotides read TGTGCCACCAGTGATCCCCGGACTAGCGGGGCCCAAGAGACCCAGTACTTC. This chain connects TRBV24-1 to TRBJ2-5; 12 bases are a match to TRBD2. There are 17 residues in the CDR3. V was pared by 3 bases and J by 1 base, with 5 bases of the junction left unmatched. CDR1 and CDR2 from the germline V gene are KGHDR and SFDVKD.

The rearrangement links TRBV23-1 to TRBJ2-6; D uncertain. TRBV23-1 is assigned to the ORF class and has an uncertain function. The CDR3 length is 20 residues. The V and J ends lost 3 bases and 0 bases respectively, with 21 bases between them. The CDR3 coding sequence is TGCGCCAGCAGTCACATGGAAATAGGGAACAAACACTCTGGGGCCAACGTCCTGACTTTC. This sequence encodes CASSHMEIGNKHSGANVLTF.